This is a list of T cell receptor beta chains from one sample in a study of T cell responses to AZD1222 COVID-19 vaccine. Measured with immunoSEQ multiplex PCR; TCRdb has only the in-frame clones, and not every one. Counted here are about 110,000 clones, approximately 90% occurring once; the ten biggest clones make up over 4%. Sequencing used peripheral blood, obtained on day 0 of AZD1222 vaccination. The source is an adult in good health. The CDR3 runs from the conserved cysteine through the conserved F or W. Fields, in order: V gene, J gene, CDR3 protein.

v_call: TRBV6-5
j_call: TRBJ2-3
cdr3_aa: CAVRDRGQLDTQYF

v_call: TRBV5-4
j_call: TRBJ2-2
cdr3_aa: CASSTGLTPTLTGELFF

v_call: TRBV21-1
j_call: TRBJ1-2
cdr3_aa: CASSKEIGLRNYGYTF

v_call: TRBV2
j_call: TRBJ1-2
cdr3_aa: CASSERGNYGYTF

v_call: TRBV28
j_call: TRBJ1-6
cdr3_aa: CASSSGPPAPLHF

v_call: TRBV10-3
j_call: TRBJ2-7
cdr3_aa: CAISGTGSSYEQYF

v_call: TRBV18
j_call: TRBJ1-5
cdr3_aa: CASSPGQGTLSNQPQHF

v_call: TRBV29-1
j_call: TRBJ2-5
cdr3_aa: CSVDGDSGQETQYF

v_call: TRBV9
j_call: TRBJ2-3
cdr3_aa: CASSSPLAGGGPTDTQYF

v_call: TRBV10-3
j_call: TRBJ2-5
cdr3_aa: CAISERLAGGEETQYF

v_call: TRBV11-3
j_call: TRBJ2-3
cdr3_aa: CASSLGASTDTQYF

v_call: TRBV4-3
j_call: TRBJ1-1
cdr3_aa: CASSQDGAGGFATEAFF

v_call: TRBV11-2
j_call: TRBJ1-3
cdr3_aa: CASSPQGFTIYF

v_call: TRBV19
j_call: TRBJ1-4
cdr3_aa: CASSPRGPGSEKLFF

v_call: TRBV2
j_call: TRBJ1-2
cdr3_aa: CASSELGYGYTF

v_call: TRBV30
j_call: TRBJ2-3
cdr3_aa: CAWGRGGISDTQYF

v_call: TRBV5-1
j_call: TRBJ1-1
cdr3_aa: CASSFRQGEGNTEAFF

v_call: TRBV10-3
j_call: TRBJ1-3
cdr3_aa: CAISGDPDTIYF

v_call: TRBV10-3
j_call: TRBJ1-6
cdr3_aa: CGTGGGNSPLHF

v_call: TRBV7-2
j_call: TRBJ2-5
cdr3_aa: CASSLVGLAEETQYF

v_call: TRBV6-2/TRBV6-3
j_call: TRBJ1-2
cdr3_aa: CASSYQPPNYGYTF

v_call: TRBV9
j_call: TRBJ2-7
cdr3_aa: CASSVGQGARGRSEQYF

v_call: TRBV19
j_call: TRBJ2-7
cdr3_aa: CASSSVGTAYEQYF

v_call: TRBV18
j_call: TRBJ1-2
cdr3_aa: CASSAGGSNYGYTF

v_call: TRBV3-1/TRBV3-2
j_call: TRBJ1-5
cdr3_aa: CASRLGRDTGGAGQPQHF

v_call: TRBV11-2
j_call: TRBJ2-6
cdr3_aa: CASSSRLSGANVLTF

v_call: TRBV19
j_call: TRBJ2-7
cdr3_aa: CASRNRSSYEQYF

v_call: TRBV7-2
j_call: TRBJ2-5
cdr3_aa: CASSLQFRGQETQYF

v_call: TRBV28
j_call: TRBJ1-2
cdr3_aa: CASSPRDPANYGYTF

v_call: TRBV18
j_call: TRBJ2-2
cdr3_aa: CASSPPDDRGGAGELFF

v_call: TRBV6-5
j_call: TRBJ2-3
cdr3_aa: CASNGRATDTQYF

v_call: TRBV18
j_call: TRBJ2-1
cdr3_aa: CASSPDRAEAFF

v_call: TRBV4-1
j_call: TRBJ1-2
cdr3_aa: CASSQVERYILYGYTF

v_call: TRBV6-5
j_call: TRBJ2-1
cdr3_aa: CASSYLLAGGSNEQFF

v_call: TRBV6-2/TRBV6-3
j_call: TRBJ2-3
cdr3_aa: CASSYYLSTDTQYF

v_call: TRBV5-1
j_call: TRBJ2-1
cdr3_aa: CASSPGRTYNEQFF

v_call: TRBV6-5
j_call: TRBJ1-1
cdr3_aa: CASSYSDRANTEAFF

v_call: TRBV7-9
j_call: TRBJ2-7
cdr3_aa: CASSLVDRISYEQYF

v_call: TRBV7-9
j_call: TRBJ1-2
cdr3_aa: CASSLDSYGYTF

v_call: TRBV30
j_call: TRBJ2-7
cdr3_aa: CAWSQWDQGAGEQYF

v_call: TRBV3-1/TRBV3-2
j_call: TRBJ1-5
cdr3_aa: CASSLVNQPQHF

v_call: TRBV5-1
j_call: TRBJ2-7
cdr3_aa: CASSLEGRADEQYF

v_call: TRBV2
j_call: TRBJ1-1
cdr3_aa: CASKWPAMNTEAFF

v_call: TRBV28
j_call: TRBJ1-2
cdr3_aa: CASSLGQGDGYTF

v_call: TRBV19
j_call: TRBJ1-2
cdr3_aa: CASSIDRDSSGYTF

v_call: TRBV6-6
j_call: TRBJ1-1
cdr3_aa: CASRPKEWGKDTEAFF

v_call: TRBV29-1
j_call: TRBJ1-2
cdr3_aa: CSVGPDTYGYTF

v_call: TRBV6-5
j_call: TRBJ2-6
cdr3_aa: CASSRQVPGANVLTF

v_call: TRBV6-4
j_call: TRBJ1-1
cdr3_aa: CASSAGPGSTEAFF

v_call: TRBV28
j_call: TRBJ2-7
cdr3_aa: CASSLPGAEGQYF

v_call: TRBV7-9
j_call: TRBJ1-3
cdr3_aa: CASSLAGSGNTIYF

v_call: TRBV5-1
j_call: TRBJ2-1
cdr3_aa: CASSLQVEQFF

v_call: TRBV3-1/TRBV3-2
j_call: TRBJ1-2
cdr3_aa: CASSPAHSHGYTF

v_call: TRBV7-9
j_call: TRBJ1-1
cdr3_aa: CASSSTSGTEAFF

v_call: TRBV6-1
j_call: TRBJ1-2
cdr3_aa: CASSVAPQTANYGYTF

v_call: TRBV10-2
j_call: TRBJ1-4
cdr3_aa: CASSEPKGGRKLFF

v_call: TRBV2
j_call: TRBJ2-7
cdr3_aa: CASSVSLLNYEQYF

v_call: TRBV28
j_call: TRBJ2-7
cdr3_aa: CASSIRTGFRYEQYF

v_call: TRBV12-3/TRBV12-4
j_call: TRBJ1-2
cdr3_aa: CASTAGAIYGYTF